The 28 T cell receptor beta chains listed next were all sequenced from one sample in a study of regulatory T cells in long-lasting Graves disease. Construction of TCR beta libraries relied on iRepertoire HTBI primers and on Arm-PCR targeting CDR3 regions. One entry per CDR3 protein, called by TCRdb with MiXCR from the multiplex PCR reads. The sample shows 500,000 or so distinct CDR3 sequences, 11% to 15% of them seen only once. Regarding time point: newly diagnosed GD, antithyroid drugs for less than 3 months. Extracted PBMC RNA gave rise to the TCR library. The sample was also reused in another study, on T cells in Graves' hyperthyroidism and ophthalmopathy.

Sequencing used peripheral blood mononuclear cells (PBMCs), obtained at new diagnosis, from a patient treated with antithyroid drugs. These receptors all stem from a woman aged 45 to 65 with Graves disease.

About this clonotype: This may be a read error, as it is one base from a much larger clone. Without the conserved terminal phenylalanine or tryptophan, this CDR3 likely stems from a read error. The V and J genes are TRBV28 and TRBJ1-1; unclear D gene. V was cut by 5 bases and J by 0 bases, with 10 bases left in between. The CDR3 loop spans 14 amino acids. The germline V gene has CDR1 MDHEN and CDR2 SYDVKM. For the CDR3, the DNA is TGTGCCAGCAGTGCAACAGCTATGAACACTGAAGCTTTCTCT. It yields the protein CASSATAMNTEAFS.

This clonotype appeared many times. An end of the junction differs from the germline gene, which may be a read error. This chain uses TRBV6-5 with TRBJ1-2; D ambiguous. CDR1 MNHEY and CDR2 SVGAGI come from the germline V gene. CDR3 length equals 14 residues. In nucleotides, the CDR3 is TGTGCCAGCAGTTACTCGTTAGGAAACTCTGGCTACACCTTC. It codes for CASSYSLGNSGYTF.

The CDR3 region has the DNA TGTGCCAGCAGACTTAGTGTTTCGGCCCCCAATGAGCAGTTCTTC. Translated, it gives CASRLSVSAPNEQFF. The rearrangement links TRBV28 to TRBJ2-1; D unresolved. Germline V gene sequence: CDR1 MDHEN, CDR2 SYDVKM. The CDR3 is 15 amino acids. V lost 6 bases and J 6 bases, leaving 18 bases between the germline ends. The full variable domain, rest sourced from reference TRBV28 and TRBJ2-1, is DVKVTQSSRYLVKRTGEKVFLECVQDMDHENMFWYRQDPGLGLRLIYFSYDVKMKEKGDIPEGYSVSREKKERFSLILESASTNQTSMYLCASRLSVSAPNEQFFGPGTRLTVL.

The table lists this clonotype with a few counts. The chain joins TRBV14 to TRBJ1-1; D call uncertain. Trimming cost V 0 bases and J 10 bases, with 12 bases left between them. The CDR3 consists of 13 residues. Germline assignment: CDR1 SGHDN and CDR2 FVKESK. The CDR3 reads CASSQDLGIGAFF. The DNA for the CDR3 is TGTGCCAGCAGCCAAGATCTTGGGATCGGAGCTTTCTTT.

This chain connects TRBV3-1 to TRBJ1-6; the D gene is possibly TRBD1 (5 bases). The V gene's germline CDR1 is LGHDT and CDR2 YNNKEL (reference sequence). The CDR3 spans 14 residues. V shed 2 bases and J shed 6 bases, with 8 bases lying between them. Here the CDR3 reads CASSQQGGNSPLHF. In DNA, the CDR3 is TGTGCCAGCAGCCAACAGGGAGGTAATTCACCCCTCCACTTT.

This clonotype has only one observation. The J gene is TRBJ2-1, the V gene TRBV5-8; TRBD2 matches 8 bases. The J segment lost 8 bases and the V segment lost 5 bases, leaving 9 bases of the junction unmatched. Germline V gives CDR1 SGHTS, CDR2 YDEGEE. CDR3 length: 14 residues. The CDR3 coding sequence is TGTGCCAGCAGACCAGCGGGAGCGGGAGATGAGCAGTTCTTC. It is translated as CASRPAGAGDEQFF.

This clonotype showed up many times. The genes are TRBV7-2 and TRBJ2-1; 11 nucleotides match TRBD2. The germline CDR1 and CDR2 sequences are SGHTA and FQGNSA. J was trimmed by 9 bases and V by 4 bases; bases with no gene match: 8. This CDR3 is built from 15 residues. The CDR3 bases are TGTGCCAGCAGCTCCGGGGGGCTAGCGGGAGGTGAGCAGTTCTTC. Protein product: CASSSGGLAGGEQFF.

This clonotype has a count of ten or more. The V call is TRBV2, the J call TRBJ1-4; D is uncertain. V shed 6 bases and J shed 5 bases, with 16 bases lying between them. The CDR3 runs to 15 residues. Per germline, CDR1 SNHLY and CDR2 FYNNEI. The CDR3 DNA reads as TGTGCCAGCAGCCGATACCGGAGCACGAATGAAAAACTGTTTTTT. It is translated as CASSRYRSTNEKLFF.

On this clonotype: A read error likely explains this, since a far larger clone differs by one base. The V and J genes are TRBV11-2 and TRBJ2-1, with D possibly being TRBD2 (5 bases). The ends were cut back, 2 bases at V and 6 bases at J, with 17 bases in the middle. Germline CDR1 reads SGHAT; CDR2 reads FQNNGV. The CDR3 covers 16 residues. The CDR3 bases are TGTGCCAGCAGCTTAAGGGCTAGCAGGAAGTTCAATGAGCAGTTCTTC. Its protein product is CASSLRASRKFNEQFF.

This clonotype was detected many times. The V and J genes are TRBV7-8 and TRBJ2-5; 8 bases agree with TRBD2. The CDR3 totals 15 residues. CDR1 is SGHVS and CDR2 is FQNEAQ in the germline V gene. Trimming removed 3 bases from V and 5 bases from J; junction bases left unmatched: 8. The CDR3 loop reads CASSLLDPGGETQYF. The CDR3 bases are TGTGCCAGCAGCTTGCTAGACCCGGGAGGGGAGACCCAGTACTTC.

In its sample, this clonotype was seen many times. In DNA form, the CDR3 reads TGTGCCAGCAGCAACCCGGGGGGGGGGGCTGAAGCTTTCTTT. Amino acid sequence: CASSNPGGGAEAFF. The V call is TRBV28, the J call TRBJ1-1, with TRBD1 as a possible D gene (5 bases). The V and J ends lost 6 bases and 6 bases respectively, with 17 bases between them. The CDR3 runs 14 residues. The germline gives CDR1 MDHEN, CDR2 SYDVKM.

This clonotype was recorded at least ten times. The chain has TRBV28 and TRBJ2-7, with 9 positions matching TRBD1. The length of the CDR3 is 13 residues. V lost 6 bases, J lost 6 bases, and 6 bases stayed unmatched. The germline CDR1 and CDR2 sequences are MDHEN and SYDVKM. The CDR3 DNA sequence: TGTGCCAGCAGACCACAGGGGGCCGGCGAGCAGTACTTC. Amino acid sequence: CASRPQGAGEQYF.

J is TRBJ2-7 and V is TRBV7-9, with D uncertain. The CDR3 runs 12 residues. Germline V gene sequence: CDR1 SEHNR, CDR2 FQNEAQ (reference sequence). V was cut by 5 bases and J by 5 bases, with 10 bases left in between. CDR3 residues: CASSAYMDEQYF. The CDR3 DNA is TGTGCCAGCAGCGCCTATATGGACGAGCAGTACTTC.

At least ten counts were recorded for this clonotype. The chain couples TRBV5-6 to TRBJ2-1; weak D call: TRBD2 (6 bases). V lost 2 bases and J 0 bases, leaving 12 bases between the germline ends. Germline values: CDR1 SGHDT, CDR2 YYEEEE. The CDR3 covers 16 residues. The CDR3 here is CASSFVGDSSYNEQFF. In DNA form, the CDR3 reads TGTGCCAGCAGCTTCGTGGGGGACTCCTCCTACAATGAGCAGTTCTTC.

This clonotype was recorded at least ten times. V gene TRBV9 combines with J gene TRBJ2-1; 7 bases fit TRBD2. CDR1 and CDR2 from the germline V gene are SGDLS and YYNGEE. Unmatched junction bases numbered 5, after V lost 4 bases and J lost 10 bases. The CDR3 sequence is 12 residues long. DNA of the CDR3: TGTGCCAGCAGCTTGACTAGCAGCGAGCAGTTCTTC. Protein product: CASSLTSSEQFF. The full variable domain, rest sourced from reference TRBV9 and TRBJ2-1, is DSGVTQTPKHLITATGQRVTLRCSPRSGDLSVYWYQQSLDQGLQFLIQYYNGEERAKGNILERFSAQQFPDLHSELNLSSLELGDSALYFCASSLTSSEQFFGPGTRLTVL.

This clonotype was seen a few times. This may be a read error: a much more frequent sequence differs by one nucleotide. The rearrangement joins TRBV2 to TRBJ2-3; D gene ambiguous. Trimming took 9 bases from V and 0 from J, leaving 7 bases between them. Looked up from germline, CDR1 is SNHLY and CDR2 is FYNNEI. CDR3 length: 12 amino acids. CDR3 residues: CASDESTDTQYF. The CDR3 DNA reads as TGTGCCAGTGACGAGAGCACAGATACGCAGTATTTT.

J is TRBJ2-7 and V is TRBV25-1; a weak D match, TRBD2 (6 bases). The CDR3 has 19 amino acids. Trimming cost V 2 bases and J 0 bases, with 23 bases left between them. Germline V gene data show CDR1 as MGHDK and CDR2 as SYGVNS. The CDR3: CASSESGGWRGGSSYEQYF. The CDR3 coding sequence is TGTGCCAGCAGTGAAAGTGGGGGTTGGAGGGGCGGTAGCTCCTACGAGCAGTACTTC.

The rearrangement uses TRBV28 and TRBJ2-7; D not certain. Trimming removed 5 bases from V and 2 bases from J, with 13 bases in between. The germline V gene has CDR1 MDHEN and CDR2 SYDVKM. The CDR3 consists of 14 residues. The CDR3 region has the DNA TGTGCCAGCAGTCCTTCGGGTTTCACCTACGAGCAGTACTTC. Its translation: CASSPSGFTYEQYF.

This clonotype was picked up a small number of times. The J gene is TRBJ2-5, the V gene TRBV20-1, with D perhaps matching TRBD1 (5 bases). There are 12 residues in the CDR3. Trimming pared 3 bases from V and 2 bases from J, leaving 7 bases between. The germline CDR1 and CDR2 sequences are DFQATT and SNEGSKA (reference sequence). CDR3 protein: CSASRGQETQYF. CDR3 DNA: TGCAGTGCTAGTAGGGGACAAGAGACCCAGTACTTC.

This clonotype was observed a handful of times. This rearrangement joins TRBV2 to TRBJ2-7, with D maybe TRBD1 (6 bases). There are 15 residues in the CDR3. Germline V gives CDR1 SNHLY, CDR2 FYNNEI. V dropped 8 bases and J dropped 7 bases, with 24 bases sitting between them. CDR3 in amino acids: CASSPTSTGMGEQYF. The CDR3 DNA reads TGTGCCAGCTCCCCAACCTCGACAGGCATGGGGGAGCAGTACTTC.

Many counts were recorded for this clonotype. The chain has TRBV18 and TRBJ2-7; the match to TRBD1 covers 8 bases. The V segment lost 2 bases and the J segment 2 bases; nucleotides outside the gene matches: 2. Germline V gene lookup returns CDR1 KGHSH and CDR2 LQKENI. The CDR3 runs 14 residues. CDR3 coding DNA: TGTGCCAGCTCACCAGAGACAGGGGCCTACGAGCAGTACTTC. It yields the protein CASSPETGAYEQYF.

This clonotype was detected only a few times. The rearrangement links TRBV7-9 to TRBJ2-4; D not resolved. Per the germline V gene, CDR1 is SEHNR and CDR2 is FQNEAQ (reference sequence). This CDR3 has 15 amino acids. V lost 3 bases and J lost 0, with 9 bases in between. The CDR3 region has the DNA TGTGCCAGCAGCTTGGTGGACCTAGCCAAAAACATTCAGTACTTC. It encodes CASSLVDLAKNIQYF.

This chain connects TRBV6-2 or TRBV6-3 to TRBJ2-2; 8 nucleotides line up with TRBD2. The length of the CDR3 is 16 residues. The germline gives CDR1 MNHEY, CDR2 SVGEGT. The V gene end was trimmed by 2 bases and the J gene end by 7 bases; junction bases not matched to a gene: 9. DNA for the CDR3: TGTGCCAGCAGTTACACTTCCGGGGGGGGGAGCGGGGAGCTGTTTTTT. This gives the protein CASSYTSGGGSGELFF.

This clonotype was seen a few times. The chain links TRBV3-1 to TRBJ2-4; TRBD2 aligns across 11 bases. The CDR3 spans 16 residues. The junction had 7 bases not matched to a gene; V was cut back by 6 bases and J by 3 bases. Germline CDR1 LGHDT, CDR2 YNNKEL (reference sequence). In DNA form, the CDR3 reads TGTGCCAGCAGGAAGTCGCTAGCGGGAGGCAAAAACATTCAGTACTTC. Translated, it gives CASRKSLAGGKNIQYF.

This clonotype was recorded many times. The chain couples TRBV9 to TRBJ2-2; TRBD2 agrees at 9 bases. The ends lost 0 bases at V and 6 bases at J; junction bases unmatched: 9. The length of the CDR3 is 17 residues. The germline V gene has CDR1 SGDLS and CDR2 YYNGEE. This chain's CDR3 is CASSVAVGLAPAGELFF. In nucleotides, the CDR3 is TGTGCCAGCAGCGTAGCTGTGGGACTAGCTCCAGCCGGGGAGCTGTTTTTT.

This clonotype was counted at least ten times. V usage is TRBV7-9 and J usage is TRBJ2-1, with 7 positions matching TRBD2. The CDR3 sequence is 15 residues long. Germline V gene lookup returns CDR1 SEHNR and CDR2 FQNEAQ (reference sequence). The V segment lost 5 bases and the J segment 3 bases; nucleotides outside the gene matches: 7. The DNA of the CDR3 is TGTGCCAGCAGCCCGACCGGGACTATCTACAATGAGCAGTTCTTC. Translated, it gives CASSPTGTIYNEQFF.

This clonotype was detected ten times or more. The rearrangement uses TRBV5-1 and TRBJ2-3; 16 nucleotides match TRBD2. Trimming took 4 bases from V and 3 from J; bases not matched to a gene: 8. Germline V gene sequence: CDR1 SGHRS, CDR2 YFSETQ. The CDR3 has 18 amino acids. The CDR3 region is CASSPGTSGRAGTDTQYF. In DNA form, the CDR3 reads TGCGCCAGCAGCCCTGGGACTAGCGGGAGGGCCGGAACAGATACGCAGTATTTT.

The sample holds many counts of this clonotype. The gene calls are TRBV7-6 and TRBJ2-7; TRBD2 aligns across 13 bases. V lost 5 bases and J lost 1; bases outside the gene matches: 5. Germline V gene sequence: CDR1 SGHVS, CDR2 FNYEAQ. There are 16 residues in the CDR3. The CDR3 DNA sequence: TGTGCCAGCAGCCTCGGGACTAGCGGGACGTCCTACGAGCAGTACTTC. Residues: CASSLGTSGTSYEQYF.